This T cell receptor (beta chain) was captured in a study of T cells in Graves' hyperthyroidism and ophthalmopathy. In the study overall: Peripheral blood draws took place at initial diagnosis, ahead of any treatment.

CDR1 LNHDA and CDR2 SQIVND come from the germline V gene (reference sequence). Trimming removed 10 bases at V and 0 bases at J, with 18 bases between. The CDR3 spans 15 residues. TCR beta CDR3 regions were amplified from RNA. First-round RT-PCR targeting the TCR CDR3 was performed with the HTBI primer set. One entry per CDR3 protein, called by TCRdb with MiXCR from the multiplex PCR reads. The table shows some 620,000 distinct CDR3 sequences, with about a sixth occurring only once. The sample holds a few counts of this clonotype. Material for sequencing was blood. The chain carries TRBV19 and TRBJ1-1; a possible D gene is TRBD1 (6 bases). This receptor was taken from a woman between 25 and 40 years old with Graves' hyperthyroidism. The CDR3 loop is CATLGPGHLNTEAFF. The CDR3 coding sequence is TGTGCCACTCTAGGCCCGGGACATTTGAACACTGAAGCTTTCTTT.